This T cell receptor beta chain was identified in a study of T cell responses to AZD1222 COVID-19 vaccine. General observations from the study: The study identified only six AZD1222 recipients as seropositive at baseline.

Sequenced by immunoSEQ multiplex PCR; TCRdb stores in-frame clones only, minus some. The data show more than 110,000 clones, with roughly 90% seen just once and approximately 4.5% held by the top ten. The V gene end was trimmed by 4 bases and the J gene end by 6 bases; junction bases not matched to a gene: 13. Per the germline V gene, CDR1 is SEHNR and CDR2 is FQNEAQ (reference sequence). The CDR3 is made up of 17 amino acids. Comment on this clone: Its antigen is not known.

The sample consisted of peripheral blood, taken on day 0 of AZD1222 vaccination. This clonotype originated in an adult in good health. The V gene is TRBV7-9, the J gene TRBJ2-1, with 9 bases identical to TRBD1. The CDR3 here is CASSYPGTGMGGNEQFF. CDR3 in DNA: TGTGCCAGCAGCTACCCCGGGACAGGGATGGGGGGCAATGAGCAGTTCTTC.